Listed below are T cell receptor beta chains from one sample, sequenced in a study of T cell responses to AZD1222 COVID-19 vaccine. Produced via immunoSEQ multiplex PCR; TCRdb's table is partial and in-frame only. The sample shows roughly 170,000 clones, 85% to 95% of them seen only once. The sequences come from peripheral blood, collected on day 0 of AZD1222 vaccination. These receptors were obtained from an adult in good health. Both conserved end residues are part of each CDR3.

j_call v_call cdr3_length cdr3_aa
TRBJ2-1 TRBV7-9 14 CASSFGTGGDEQFF
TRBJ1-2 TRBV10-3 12 CAISPPNYGYTF
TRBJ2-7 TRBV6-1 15 CASSELTPSSYEQYF
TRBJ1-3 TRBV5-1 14 CASSLSASGNTIYF
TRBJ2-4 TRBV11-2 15 CASSLVWTGLNIQYF
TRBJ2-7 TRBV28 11 CASSLLHEQYF
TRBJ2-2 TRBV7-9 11 CASSAGRELFF
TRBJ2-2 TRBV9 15 CASSLRAGYTGELFF
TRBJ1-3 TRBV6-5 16 CASSSRHRGGGNTIYF
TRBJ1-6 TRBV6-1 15 CASSEVLAPGGILHF
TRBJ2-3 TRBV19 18 CASSIQSGGAARPDTQYF
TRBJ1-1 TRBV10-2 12 CASATGWTEAFF
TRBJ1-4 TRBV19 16 CASSTNGRATNEKLFF
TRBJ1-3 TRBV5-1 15 CASSYDRSSGNTIYF
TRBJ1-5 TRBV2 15 CASSEAGQPDQPQHF
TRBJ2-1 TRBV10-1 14 CASSDRSSYNEQFF
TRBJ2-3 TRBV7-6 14 CASSRTGSTDTQYF
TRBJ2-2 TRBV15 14 CATKTGTNTGELFF
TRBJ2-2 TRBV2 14 CASRDRTGSGELFF
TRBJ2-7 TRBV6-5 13 CASSYQGPYEQYF
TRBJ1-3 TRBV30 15 CAWSRRSPSGNTIYF
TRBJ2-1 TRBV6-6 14 CASTGRAPDNEQFF
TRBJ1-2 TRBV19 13 CASSHDRGRGYTF
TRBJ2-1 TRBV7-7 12 CASSFGGGEQFF
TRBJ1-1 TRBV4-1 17 CASSQVFRLELNTEAFF
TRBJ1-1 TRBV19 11 CASTGNTEAFF
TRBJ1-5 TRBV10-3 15 CAISESMTGGQPQHF
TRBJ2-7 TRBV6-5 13 CASRGGQAHEQYF
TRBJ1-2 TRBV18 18 CASSYGQGAWFSDYGYTF
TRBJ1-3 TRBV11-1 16 CASSRAGRSYGNTIYF
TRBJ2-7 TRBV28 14 CASTPLQSPYEQYF
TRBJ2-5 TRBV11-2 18 CASSFSGTSGGYQETQYF